The 26 T cell receptor beta chains reported below all come from one sample, sequenced in a study of molecular identifiers for immune sequencing clone quantification. TCRdb passed the PCR reads through MiXCR, listing each CDR3 protein once. This repertoire shows hundreds of thousands of distinct CDR3 sequences, 15% to 20% found once; its top ten account for roughly 0.83%. Sequenced sample: naive CD8+ T cells from blood, with Jurkat cell RNA spiked in. Subset noted: FACS-sorted CD8+CD4-CCR7+CD45RA+ naive T cells. The receptors come from a human donor in good health. Some libraries in this study had Jurkat cell RNA spiked in.

This clonotype was recorded at least ten times. The chain recombines TRBV30 with TRBJ1-1; D is possibly TRBD1 (6 bases). Germline-derived CDR1 and CDR2 are GTSNPN and SVGIG (reference sequence). The CDR3 consists of 14 residues. The V end was cut by 6 bases, the J end by 4 bases, with 18 bases between. DNA of the CDR3: TGTGCCTGCCCCAACCAGGGGATAGGCACTGAAGCTTTCTTT. This gives the protein CACPNQGIGTEAFF. The whole variable domain, remainder taken from reference TRBV30 and TRBJ1-1, is SQTIHQWPATLVQPVGSPLSLECTVEGTSNPNLYWYRQAAGRGLQLLFYSVGIGQISSEVPQNLSASRPQDRQFILSSKKLLLSDSGFYLCACPNQGIGTEAFFGQGTRLTVV.

This clonotype came up many times. The chain carries TRBV6-2 or TRBV6-3 and TRBJ1-5, with D possibly TRBD1 on 5 matching bases. CDR1 is MNHEY, CDR2 SVGEGT, per germline. This CDR3 is built from 15 residues. Trimming removed 8 bases from V and 4 bases from J, with 18 bases in between. CDR3 in DNA: TGTGCCAGCGACGAGGTTGGGGGGGGGAATCAGCCCCAGCATTTT. Protein: CASDEVGGGNQPQHF.

J is TRBJ2-1 and V is TRBV27, with a possible D match to TRBD1 (6 bases). Germline CDR1 is MNHEY and CDR2 is SMNVEV (reference sequence). Trimming removed 3 bases from V and 2 bases from J, with 11 bases in between. This CDR3 is built from 15 residues. The CDR3 loop reads CASSLSQGPYNEQFF. CDR3 bases: TGTGCCAGCAGTTTGTCTCAGGGGCCCTACAATGAGCAGTTCTTC.

This clonotype was recorded at least ten times. The gene calls are TRBV4-1 and TRBJ1-1; D is possibly TRBD1 (6 bases). Germline V gene sequence: CDR1 MGHRA, CDR2 YSYEKL. The CDR3 consists of 12 residues. Trimming stripped 8 bases from V and 4 bases from J, with 11 bases between. As DNA, the CDR3 is TGCGCCAGCCAGGGGATAGGCACTGAAGCTTTCTTT. This gives the protein CASQGIGTEAFF.

V and J are TRBV19 and TRBJ1-6; 7 nucleotides match TRBD1. V trimming: 5 bases; J trimming: 4 bases; junction bases outside the gene matches: 2. This CDR3 has 14 amino acids. The germline gives CDR1 LNHDA, CDR2 SQIVND (reference sequence). The CDR3 region has the DNA TGTGCCAGTAGTCAGGGGGAGTATAATTCACCCCTCCACTTT. It codes for CASSQGEYNSPLHF. The full variable domain, rest sourced from reference TRBV19 and TRBJ1-6, is DGGITQSPKYLFRKEGQNVTLSCEQNLNHDAMYWYRQDPGQGLRLIYYSQIVNDFQKGDIAEGYSVSREKKESFPLTVTSAQKNPTAFYLCASSQGEYNSPLHFGNGTRLTVT.

This clonotype has at least ten counts. The chain links TRBV7-9 to TRBJ2-3; D might be TRBD1 or TRBD2, each matching 5 bases. CDR3 length: 14 amino acids. Germline CDR1 and CDR2: SEHNR and FQNEAQ (reference sequence). V was pared by 2 bases and J by 6 bases, with 12 bases between. CDR3 sequence (DNA): TGTGCCAGCAGCTTACCGGGACCATCGGATACGCAGTATTTT. It codes for CASSLPGPSDTQYF.

This clonotype has more than one count but fewer than ten. The chain links TRBV25-1 to TRBJ2-1, with 7 bases that match TRBD2. The J segment lost 3 bases and the V segment lost 4 bases, leaving 9 bases of the junction unmatched. Germline lookup yields CDR1 MGHDK and CDR2 SYGVNS. The CDR3 totals 16 residues. The CDR3 nucleotides are TGTGCCAGCAGTGGGGGGGGGACTTTTCTCTACAATGAGCAGTTCTTC. Residues: CASSGGGTFLYNEQFF.

This clonotype was seen many times. The chain couples TRBV7-8 to TRBJ1-2, with 8 bases fitting TRBD1. Germline V gene lookup returns CDR1 SGHVS and CDR2 FQNEAQ. The CDR3 loop spans 14 amino acids. Germline trimming cut 5 bases from V and 4 bases from J; bases unmatched to any gene: 6. CDR3 amino acids: CASSVDRAPYGYTF. The CDR3 DNA reads TGTGCCAGCAGCGTGGACAGGGCTCCCTATGGCTACACCTTC.

A note on this clonotype: A much bigger clone sits one base away, suggesting this may be a read error. Because it lacks the conserved phenylalanine or tryptophan at the end, this CDR3 is likely a read error. V gene TRBV7-2 combines with J gene TRBJ2-7, with a possible D match to TRBD1 (5 bases). The CDR3 is 13 residues long. Germline-derived CDR1 and CDR2 are SGHTA and FQGNSA. The V end was cut by 4 bases, the J end by 2 bases, with 9 bases between. This chain's CDR3 is CASSYDSTYEQYL. CDR3 DNA: TGTGCCAGCAGCTATGACAGTACCTACGAGCAGTACCTC.

On this clonotype itself: A much bigger clone sits one base away, suggesting this may be a read error. This chain uses TRBV28 with TRBJ1-2; TRBD1 aligns across 8 bases. The germline V gene has CDR1 MDHEN and CDR2 SYDVKM. The CDR3 length is 14 residues. The CDR3 is CASSSGQAIYGYAF. In DNA form, the CDR3 reads TGTGCCAGCAGTTCGGGACAGGCGATCTATGGCTACGCCTTC.

Many counts were recorded for this clonotype. The J gene is TRBJ2-5, the V gene TRBV7-9; 8 nucleotides line up with TRBD1. There are 15 residues in the CDR3. V shed 5 bases and J 5 bases; nucleotides not matched to a gene: 10. The germline V gene has CDR1 SEHNR and CDR2 FQNEAQ (reference sequence). CDR3 residues: CASSPYETGEETQYF. In DNA form, the CDR3 reads TGTGCCAGCAGCCCCTATGAGACAGGGGAGGAGACCCAGTACTTC.

This clonotype was detected ten times or more. V is TRBV19 and J is TRBJ2-3; TRBD1 might be the D (5 bases). The CDR3 is made up of 17 amino acids. V was clipped by 5 bases and J by 2 bases, with 20 bases between them. CDR1 and CDR2 (germline): LNHDA, SQIVND (reference sequence). The CDR3: CASSGAPYDTYTDTQYF. In DNA, the CDR3 is TGTGCCAGTAGTGGGGCACCATACGACACCTACACAGATACGCAGTATTTT. Full variable domain (rest looked up from reference TRBV19 and TRBJ2-3): DGGITQSPKYLFRKEGQNVTLSCEQNLNHDAMYWYRQDPGQGLRLIYYSQIVNDFQKGDIAEGYSVSREKKESFPLTVTSAQKNPTAFYLCASSGAPYDTYTDTQYFGPGTRLTVL.

This clonotype has ten or more counts. The chain links TRBV27 to TRBJ2-7; D might be TRBD1 (5 bases). Germline values: CDR1 MNHEY, CDR2 SMNVEV (reference sequence). The ends were cut back, 4 bases at V and 2 bases at J, with 12 bases in the middle. This CDR3 has 14 amino acids. The CDR3 loop is CASSWQGGPYEQYF. CDR3 nucleotide sequence: TGTGCCAGCAGTTGGCAGGGTGGCCCCTACGAGCAGTACTTC.

This clonotype was seen only a few times. V and J are TRBV6-5 and TRBJ1-1; D unresolved. Germline assignment: CDR1 MNHEY and CDR2 SVGAGI. The length of the CDR3 is 14 residues. With 5 bases removed from V and 0 bases from J, the gap between germline ends came to 10 bases. DNA for the CDR3: TGTGCCAGCAGTGTCAGCGCGCTGAACACTGAAGCTTTCTTT. It yields the protein CASSVSALNTEAFF.

This clonotype was recorded at least ten times. The chain carries TRBV29-1 and TRBJ2-7; either TRBD1 or TRBD2 may supply D (5 bases each). V was shortened by 4 bases and J by 2 bases, with 12 bases between the two germline ends. Germline V gene sequence: CDR1 SQVTM, CDR2 ANQGSEA. The CDR3 has 13 residues. CDR3 DNA sequence: TGCAGCGTTGTGGGGACGGTAACCTACGAGCAGTACTTC. Translating it yields CSVVGTVTYEQYF.

The V and J genes are TRBV10-2 and TRBJ2-2, with 10 bases lining up with TRBD2. The germline V gene encodes CDR1 WSHSY and CDR2 SAAADI. Trimming took 5 bases from V and 2 from J; bases not matched to a gene: 5. There are 16 residues in the CDR3. Here the CDR3 reads CASSPPSGGNTGELFF. The CDR3 nucleotides read TGCGCCAGCAGTCCCCCTAGCGGGGGCAACACCGGGGAGCTGTTTTTT.

For this clonotype: A much larger clone differs from this one at a single base, so this may be a read error. The chain links TRBV5-6 to TRBJ1-4; D possibly corresponds to TRBD1 (5 bases). The CDR3 totals 15 residues. Germline CDR1 SGHDT, CDR2 YYEEEE. V was pared by 0 bases and J by 3 bases, with 9 bases between. CDR3 coding DNA: TGTGCCAGCAGCTTGGAACAGGTCGCTAATGAAAAACTGTTTTTT. This gives the protein CASSLEQVANEKLFF.

In this sample, this clonotype turned up a few times. The rearrangement links TRBV5-5 to TRBJ1-2; D not resolved. V lost 4 bases and J 4 bases, leaving 23 bases between the germline ends. This CDR3 comprises 17 residues. Germline CDR1 is SGHKS and CDR2 is YYEKEE (reference sequence). CDR3 region: CASSLTEFPLAGYGYTF. The CDR3 DNA is TGTGCCAGCAGCCTAACAGAATTTCCTTTGGCGGGCTATGGCTACACCTTC.

About this clonotype itself: With a much larger clone just one base away, this may be a read error. The missing conserved phenylalanine or tryptophan at the end of this CDR3 makes a read error likely. This chain uses TRBV11-2 with TRBJ2-1; 12 bases match TRBD2. V shed 3 bases and J 7 bases; nucleotides not matched to a gene: 7. The germline V gene encodes CDR1 SGHAT and CDR2 FQNNGV. CDR3 length: 16 residues. DNA for the CDR3: TGTGCCAGCAGCTTCCGGACTAGCGGGAACAGTAATGAGCAGTTCTCC. It codes for CASSFRTSGNSNEQFS.

This clonotype was detected a few times. The chain links TRBV27 to TRBJ2-7, with TRBD1 matching 10 bases. V lost 2 bases to trimming and J lost 3 bases; unmatched junction nucleotides: 10. The CDR3 runs 17 residues. CDR1 is MNHEY, CDR2 SMNVEV, per germline (reference sequence). The CDR3: CASSLNRAGTGVYEQYF. CDR3 coding DNA: TGTGCCAGCAGTTTAAATAGAGCCGGGACAGGGGTCTACGAGCAGTACTTC.

Regarding this clonotype: Being one base from a much bigger clone, this may be a read error. This chain connects TRBV30 to TRBJ2-7, with 11 bases fitting TRBD2. CDR3 size: 13 residues. CDR1 and CDR2 (germline): GTSNPN, SVGIG (reference sequence). The CDR3, as DNA: TGTGCCTGGAGCGCTAGCGGGGGGTACGAGCGGTACTTC. It translates to CAWSASGGYERYF.

The CDR3 DNA follows: TGTGCCAGCATCTCCGGGACAGGAGCCTACGAGCAGTACTTC. Translated, it gives CASISGTGAYEQYF. The chain combines TRBV6-5 with TRBJ2-7, with TRBD1 matching over 8 bases. The CDR3 has 14 residues. The V gene's germline CDR1 is MNHEY and CDR2 SVGAGI. V lost 7 bases, J lost 2 bases, and 7 bases stayed unmatched.

V usage is TRBV6-5 and J usage is TRBJ1-2, with 7 bases identical to TRBD1. Germline CDR1 MNHEY, CDR2 SVGAGI. This CDR3 has 12 residues. Germline trimming cut 7 bases from V and 2 bases from J; bases unmatched to any gene: 1. CDR3 DNA sequence: TGTGCCAGCACAGGGGGGAACTATGGCTACACCTTC. Residues: CASTGGNYGYTF.

The rearrangement links TRBV6-7 to TRBJ2-1, with D possibly being TRBD1 (6 bases). TRBV6-7 carries the ORF label, with uncertain function. The V gene lost 10 bases and the J gene lost 2 bases, with 12 bases spanning the gap. The CDR3 runs 13 residues. In DNA form, the CDR3 reads TGTGCCACCCTGACAGGAGCCTACAATGAGCAGTTCTTC. This translates into CATLTGAYNEQFF.

This clonotype was seen repeatedly, ten times or more. V usage is TRBV2 and J usage is TRBJ2-3; tentatively, D is TRBD2 (6 bases). Germline V lookup: CDR1 SNHLY, CDR2 FYNNEI. Trimming stripped 2 bases from V and 2 bases from J, with 11 bases between. The CDR3 runs to 15 residues. CDR3 DNA sequence: TGTGCCAGCAGTGAACGGGGGACCATCACAGATACGCAGTATTTT. Protein product: CASSERGTITDTQYF.

This clonotype was picked up many times. This rearrangement joins TRBV30 to TRBJ2-7; the D gene could be TRBD1 or TRBD2 (5 bases each). This CDR3 comprises 13 residues. Trimming took off 5 bases at V and 2 bases at J, with 13 bases between the two ends. Germline V gene data show CDR1 as GTSNPN and CDR2 as SVGIG (reference sequence). Written as DNA, the CDR3 is TGTGCCTGGGCCAACGGGGCGACCTACGAGCAGTACTTC. Its translation: CAWANGATYEQYF. The entire variable domain, with the rest obtained from reference TRBV30 and TRBJ2-7, is as follows: SQTIHQWPATLVQPVGSPLSLECTVEGTSNPNLYWYRQAAGRGLQLLFYSVGIGQISSEVPQNLSASRPQDRQFILSSKKLLLSDSGFYLCAWANGATYEQYFGPGTRLTVT.